This is a list of T cell receptor beta chains from one sample in a study of naive and memory T cell subsets. TCRdb ran MiXCR on the UMI-ligation and nested PCR reads and lists one entry per CDR3 protein. The sample shows 95,000 to 150,000 distinct CDR3 sequences, 36% of them seen only once. The sequencing sample was made of central memory CD4+ T cells from blood. The receptors were sampled from a human donor in good health. Each CDR3 is given with its conserved first and last residue. The order of the fields is J gene, clone size, D gene, V gene, CDR3 DNA, CDR3 protein. A D gene is named only where the DNA matches it firmly. Expanded clones are given a class, and other clones once, few, many or no size at all.

j_gene: TRBJ1-2; abundance: .; d_gene: .; v_gene: TRBV28; CDR3nt: TGTGCCAGCAGTTTCGCGGGGTTCTATGGCTACACCTTC; CDR3aa: CASSFAGFYGYTF
j_gene: TRBJ1-5; abundance: .; d_gene: .; v_gene: TRBV12-3/TRBV12-4; CDR3nt: TGTGCCAGCAGTTTAGCGGGTGAGAATCAGCCCCAGCATTTT; CDR3aa: CASSLAGENQPQHF
j_gene: TRBJ2-7; abundance: few; d_gene: .; v_gene: TRBV10-3; CDR3nt: TGTGCCATCAGTGATTCGGAGGGGACCAACTACGAGCAGTACTTC; CDR3aa: CAISDSEGTNYEQYF
j_gene: TRBJ2-7; abundance: .; d_gene: TRBD2; v_gene: TRBV7-2; CDR3nt: TGTGCCAGCAGCCGGACTAGCGGGAGCTCCTACGAGCAGTACTTC; CDR3aa: CASSRTSGSSYEQYF
j_gene: TRBJ2-2; abundance: few; d_gene: TRBD2; v_gene: TRBV7-2; CDR3nt: TGTGCCAGCAGCTCCGGCGGGAGTATGAACACCGGGGAGCTGTTTTTT; CDR3aa: CASSSGGSMNTGELFF
j_gene: TRBJ2-2; abundance: .; d_gene: .; v_gene: TRBV19; CDR3nt: TGTGCCAGTAGGGTGCGACAGTCGAACACCGGGGAGCTGTTTTTT; CDR3aa: CASRVRQSNTGELFF
j_gene: TRBJ1-4; abundance: few; d_gene: TRBD1; v_gene: TRBV20-1; CDR3nt: TGCAGTGCGGTGGACAGGGTACGGGAAAAACTGTTTTTT; CDR3aa: CSAVDRVREKLFF
j_gene: TRBJ2-7; abundance: few; d_gene: .; v_gene: TRBV2; CDR3nt: TGTGCCAGCAAGTACGGGGGGCACGAGCAGTACTTC; CDR3aa: CASKYGGHEQYF
j_gene: TRBJ2-2; abundance: many; d_gene: .; v_gene: TRBV20-1; CDR3nt: TGCAGTGCTAGAGATCTCGGGGCGAGAGGGGCGGGACCCACCGGGGAGCTGTTTTTT; CDR3aa: CSARDLGARGAGPTGELFF
j_gene: TRBJ2-1; abundance: .; d_gene: .; v_gene: TRBV13; CDR3nt: TGTGCCAGCAGCTTGTGGGTAGGGGATGAGCAGTTCTTC; CDR3aa: CASSLWVGDEQFF
j_gene: TRBJ2-7; abundance: few; d_gene: TRBD2; v_gene: TRBV5-1; CDR3nt: TGCGCCAGCAGCTTCCCACCCGGGACTAGCGGTACCTACGAGCAGTACTTC; CDR3aa: CASSFPPGTSGTYEQYF
j_gene: TRBJ2-2; abundance: .; d_gene: .; v_gene: TRBV9; CDR3nt: TGTGCCAGCAGCGAACAACCGACGAACACCGGGGAGCTGTTTTTT; CDR3aa: CASSEQPTNTGELFF
j_gene: TRBJ2-2; abundance: once; d_gene: TRBD1; v_gene: TRBV7-2; CDR3nt: TGTGCCAGCAGCAAGGGGATGACAGGGAGCCTCGGGGAGCTGTTTTTT; CDR3aa: CASSKGMTGSLGELFF
j_gene: TRBJ2-1; abundance: few; d_gene: TRBD2; v_gene: TRBV9; CDR3nt: TGTGCCAGCAGCATGCGGGAGAAGTCCTACAATGAGCAGTTCTTC; CDR3aa: CASSMREKSYNEQFF
j_gene: TRBJ2-7; abundance: .; d_gene: .; v_gene: TRBV7-2; CDR3nt: TGTGCCAGCAGCTTATTGTTTAAGGGATACTCCTACGAGCAGTACTTC; CDR3aa: CASSLLFKGYSYEQYF
j_gene: TRBJ1-3; abundance: .; d_gene: .; v_gene: TRBV28; CDR3nt: TGTGCCAGCAGTTTTCAGAAGGCAGCCGGAAACACCATATATTTT; CDR3aa: CASSFQKAAGNTIYF
j_gene: TRBJ2-3; abundance: few; d_gene: .; v_gene: TRBV6-5; CDR3nt: TGTGCCAGCAGTTACTTGTCCGGGGTGGGCACAGATACGCAGTATTTT; CDR3aa: CASSYLSGVGTDTQYF
j_gene: TRBJ2-1; abundance: few; d_gene: .; v_gene: TRBV9; CDR3nt: TGTGCCAGCAGCGTAGTAGATGGGGGTATACAGAATGAGCAGTTCTTC; CDR3aa: CASSVVDGGIQNEQFF
j_gene: TRBJ2-1; abundance: .; d_gene: TRBD2; v_gene: TRBV27; CDR3nt: TGTGCCAGCAGTTTTCTTGCTAGCGGGACATACAATGAGCAGTTCTTC; CDR3aa: CASSFLASGTYNEQFF
j_gene: TRBJ1-4; abundance: many; d_gene: .; v_gene: TRBV4-3; CDR3nt: TGCGCCAGCAGCCAAAATGAAAAACTGTTTTTT; CDR3aa: CASSQNEKLFF